The 22 T cell receptor beta chains below come from one sample, sequenced in a study of shared clonotypes between healthy human individuals. The table came from immunoSEQ multiplex PCR; TCRdb's copy has only in-frame clones and leaves some out. The sample has 2.5 million or so clones; around nine tenths are singletons. The sample comprised naive CD4+ T cells sorted from blood. Subset indicated: CD45RA+ positively selected. The source is a man between 18 and 35 years old in good health.

This rearrangement joins TRBV21-1 to TRBJ1-1. TRBV21-1 is an annotated pseudogene. This CDR3 region has 14 residues. The CDR3 region is CASSKDEEDTEAFF. Written as DNA, the CDR3 is TGTGCCAGCAGCAAAGATGAAGAGGACACTGAAGCTTTCTTT.

V is TRBV29-1 and J is TRBJ2-1; D call uncertain. The CDR3 loop spans 12 amino acids. Trimming took off 7 bases at V and 15 bases at J, with 22 bases between the two ends. Germline values: CDR1 SQVTM, CDR2 ANQGSEA. The CDR3 coding sequence is TGCAGCGCCGTCCTCGGAACCGGGCCCGGGTTCTTC. Translated, it gives CSAVLGTGPGFF.

The J gene is TRBJ1-1, the V gene TRBV10-2, with 10 bases matching TRBD1. Germline trimming cut 1 base from V and 6 bases from J; bases unmatched to any gene: 5. This CDR3 region has 15 residues. Germline CDR1 and CDR2: WSHSY and SAAADI. The CDR3 DNA is TGCGCCAGCAGTGAGTTCGACAGGGGGCTTGCTGAAGCTTTCTTT. Encoded protein: CASSEFDRGLAEAFF.

V is TRBV6-5 and J is TRBJ1-2; D is possibly TRBD1 (5 bases). Trimming stripped 6 bases from V and 4 bases from J, with 12 bases between. The CDR3 loop spans 13 amino acids. Per germline, CDR1 MNHEY and CDR2 SVGAGI. CDR3 DNA: TGTGCCAGCAGCCGTGGGGCCGGCTATGGCTACACCTTC. This sequence encodes CASSRGAGYGYTF.

This clone was seen once. The rearrangement uses TRBV7-6 and TRBJ2-5; maybe TRBD1 (5 bases). Per germline, CDR1 SGHVS and CDR2 FNYEAQ. This CDR3 has 13 residues. Trimming took off 2 bases at V and 5 bases at J, with 9 bases between the two ends. The CDR3 sequence: CASSLYRRETQYF. The CDR3, as DNA: TGTGCCAGCAGCTTATACAGGCGCGAGACCCAGTACTTC.

The V call is TRBV11-2, the J call TRBJ2-7; D not certain. Per germline, CDR1 SGHAT and CDR2 FQNNGV. The CDR3 has 14 residues. With 4 bases removed from V and 1 base from J, the gap between germline ends came to 11 bases. CDR3 DNA sequence: TGTGCCAGCAGCTCGCCGGTGGGGTCCTACGAGCAGTACTTC. This sequence encodes CASSSPVGSYEQYF.

The rearrangement links TRBV28 to TRBJ2-5; D remains ambiguous. The length of the CDR3 is 12 residues. V shed 10 bases and J shed 5 bases, with 14 bases lying between them. Germline CDR1 and CDR2: MDHEN and SYDVKM. The chain's CDR3 is CATRIGLETQYF. CDR3 nucleotides: TGTGCCACCAGAATCGGGTTGGAGACCCAGTACTTC.

This clone was counted only a few times. The chain has TRBV19 and TRBJ2-7, with 8 bases matching TRBD1. The CDR3 is 13 amino acids. V was pared by 5 bases and J by 3 bases, with 3 bases of the junction left unmatched. CDR1 is LNHDA, CDR2 SQIVND, per germline (reference sequence). CDR3 in amino acids: CASSFGQGYEQYF. The CDR3, as DNA: TGTGCCAGTAGTTTCGGACAGGGCTACGAGCAGTACTTC.

V is TRBV30 and J is TRBJ2-7; the D gene is possibly TRBD1 (6 bases). This CDR3 comprises 13 residues. From germline, CDR1 is GTSNPN and CDR2 SVGIG (reference sequence). With 4 bases removed from V and 2 bases from J, the gap between germline ends came to 12 bases. The CDR3 is CAWNRQEAYEQYF. In DNA form, the CDR3 reads TGTGCCTGGAATCGACAGGAAGCCTACGAGCAGTACTTC.

J is TRBJ1-1 and V is TRBV29-1; 7 bases fit TRBD1. The V segment lost 7 bases and the J segment 4 bases; nucleotides outside the gene matches: 9. CDR3 length: 13 amino acids. Germline V gene data show CDR1 as SQVTM and CDR2 as ANQGSEA. DNA of the CDR3: TGCAGCGCCACACAGGGGCTCAGCACTGAAGCTTTCTTT. Amino acids: CSATQGLSTEAFF.

In regard to this clone: The same CDR3 arises from other DNA sequences in this sample as well. The rearrangement joins TRBV29-1 to TRBJ2-5, with no clear D. Germline V lookup: CDR1 SQVTM, CDR2 ANQGSEA. V lost 4 bases, J lost 7 bases, and 7 bases lay in between. The CDR3 has 10 amino acids. DNA of the CDR3: TGCAGCGTTGTAGAAGGGACCCAGTACTTC. Residues: CSVVEGTQYF.

The V gene is TRBV10-3, the J gene TRBJ1-1; D is undetermined. This CDR3 has 13 amino acids. In germline, CDR1 is ENHRY, CDR2 SYGVKD. V was trimmed by 2 bases and J by 0 bases, leaving 4 bases between them. CDR3 loop: CAISEHMNTEAFF. CDR3 coding DNA: TGTGCCATCAGTGAGCACATGAACACTGAAGCTTTCTTT.

The chain combines TRBV19 with TRBJ2-5; 8 bases align to TRBD1. The germline V gene encodes CDR1 LNHDA and CDR2 SQIVND (reference sequence). Unmatched junction bases numbered 10, after V lost 8 bases and J lost 5 bases. CDR3 size: 14 residues. The CDR3 DNA reads as TGTGCCAGTGCCCGGACAGGGTTGGTCGAGACCCAGTACTTC. Translation gives CASARTGLVETQYF.

This rearrangement joins TRBV6-1 to TRBJ1-1, with 9 bases fitting TRBD1. CDR3 length: 14 residues. CDR1 is MNHNS, CDR2 SASEGT, per germline. The ends lost 10 bases at V and 6 bases at J; junction bases unmatched: 12. The CDR3 sequence is CATHPGQGLPEAFF. The CDR3 DNA follows: TGTGCCACCCACCCGGGACAGGGTCTTCCTGAAGCTTTCTTT.

The chain couples TRBV7-9 to TRBJ2-7; 7 bases are shared with TRBD2. Germline V gene lookup returns CDR1 SEHNR and CDR2 FQNEAQ (reference sequence). With V trimmed by 5 bases and J by 0 bases, 4 bases remained unmatched. The CDR3 covers 14 residues. The CDR3 DNA sequence: TGTGCCAGCAGCCGCGCTAGCGGCTCCTACGAGCAGTACTTC. Residues: CASSRASGSYEQYF.

The gene calls are TRBV5-6 and TRBJ2-3, with 11 bases fitting TRBD1. Germline V CDR1 and CDR2: SGHDT, YYEEEE. V was pared by 4 bases and J by 5 bases, with 6 bases of the junction left unmatched. CDR3 length equals 15 residues. The CDR3 loop reads CASSRGQGEIDTQYF. The CDR3 nucleotides are TGTGCCAGCAGCCGGGGACAGGGGGAGATAGATACGCAGTATTTT.

This chain connects TRBV28 to TRBJ2-5, with D possibly matching TRBD1 (6 bases). Germline loops: CDR1 MDHEN, CDR2 SYDVKM. The length of the CDR3 is 13 residues. The V end lost 6 bases, the J end lost 5 bases, and 13 bases lay between the germline ends. CDR3 region: CASSWGHRETQYF. The CDR3 DNA reads as TGTGCCAGCAGCTGGGGACACCGGGAGACCCAGTACTTC.

The table lists this clone with a count of one. This chain links TRBV6-1 with TRBJ2-3; 7 nucleotides match TRBD1. The germline CDR1 and CDR2 sequences are MNHNS and SASEGT. J was trimmed by 10 bases and V by 2 bases; bases with no gene match: 3. The CDR3 has 12 amino acids. The CDR3 reads CASSEKGQPQYF. Written as DNA, the CDR3 is TGTGCCAGCAGTGAAAAGGGACAGCCGCAGTATTTT.

The chain couples TRBV5-4 to TRBJ2-6; 10 nucleotides agree with TRBD1. The CDR3 sequence is 19 residues long. Germline V CDR1 and CDR2: SGHNT, YYREEE (reference sequence). V gave up 1 base and J gave up 0 bases; unmatched junction bases: 7. The CDR3 spells CASSLWRGQGLSGANVLTF. The DNA of the CDR3 is TGTGCCAGCAGCTTGTGGAGGGGACAGGGGCTCTCTGGGGCCAACGTCCTGACTTTC.

The V and J genes are TRBV2 and TRBJ2-7; D perhaps matches TRBD2 (6 bases). The CDR3 spans 15 residues. Trimming removed 6 bases from V and 4 bases from J, with 19 bases in between. Germline CDR1 and CDR2: SNHLY and FYNNEI. CDR3: CASRAGGGGVYEQYF. In DNA, the CDR3 is TGTGCCAGCAGGGCGGGCGGTGGCGGGGTGTACGAGCAGTACTTC.

This clone was seen a single time. The rearrangement links TRBV9 to TRBJ1-1; 10 positions match TRBD1. This CDR3 region has 13 residues. J was trimmed by 12 bases and V by 0 bases; bases with no gene match: 5. Germline V gene data show CDR1 as SGDLS and CDR2 as YYNGEE. The CDR3 sequence: CASSVGGQGLTFF. The CDR3 DNA reads TGTGCCAGCAGCGTAGGGGGACAGGGGTTGACTTTCTTT.

The chain is built from TRBV14 and TRBJ2-3; 11 nucleotides agree with TRBD2. CDR1 is SGHDN and CDR2 is FVKESK in the germline V gene. J lost 4 bases, V lost 1 base, and 7 bases had no gene match. The CDR3 covers 17 residues. The CDR3 DNA reads TGTGCCAGCAGCCAAGCCCCACTAGCGGGAGTGGCAGATACGCAGTATTTT. This codes for CASSQAPLAGVADTQYF.